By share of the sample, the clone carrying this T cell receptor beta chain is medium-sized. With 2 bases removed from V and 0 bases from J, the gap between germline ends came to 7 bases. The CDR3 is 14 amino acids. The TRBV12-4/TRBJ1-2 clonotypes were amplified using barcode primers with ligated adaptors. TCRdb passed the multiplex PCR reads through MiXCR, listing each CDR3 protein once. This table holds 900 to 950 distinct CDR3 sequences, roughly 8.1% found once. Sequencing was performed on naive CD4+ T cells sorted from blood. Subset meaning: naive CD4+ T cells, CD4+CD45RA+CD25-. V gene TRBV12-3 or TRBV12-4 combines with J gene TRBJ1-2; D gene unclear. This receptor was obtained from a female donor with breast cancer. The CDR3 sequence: CASSLYGANYGYTF. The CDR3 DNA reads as TGTGCCAGCAGTTTATACGGGGCTAACTATGGCTACACCTTC.